This T cell receptor beta chain emerged from a study of beta chain features in type 1 diabetes. Study observations and caveats: Shortening of TCRB CDR3s, moderate but significant, appeared in all four CD4+ subsets of Type 1 diabetes patients.

Expressed TCRB transcripts were sequenced after all isolated RNA was converted to cDNA. The data were produced by immunoSEQ multiplex PCR, yet TCRdb's version contains in-frame clones alone and is incomplete. The sample gives 200,000 to 300,000 clones, 27% of which show up once; roughly 4% is in the top ten. This clone was detected a few times. Its antigen is still unknown. Donors contributed one heparinised blood draw apiece, averaging roughly 0.12 L. Trimming shortened V by 0 bases and J by 3 bases, and 13 bases separated the two germline ends. The CDR3 runs to 16 residues. Germline loops: CDR1 SGDLS, CDR2 YYNGEE.

This TCR was recovered from a man aged 25 to 40 in good health. Sequenced: central memory CD4+ T cells from blood. J is TRBJ2-1 and V is TRBV9, with D unclear. The CDR3 DNA sequence: TGTGCCAGCAGCGTAGGAAGGCTAAACCTCTACAATGAGCAGTTCTTC. Translating it yields CASSVGRLNLYNEQFF.